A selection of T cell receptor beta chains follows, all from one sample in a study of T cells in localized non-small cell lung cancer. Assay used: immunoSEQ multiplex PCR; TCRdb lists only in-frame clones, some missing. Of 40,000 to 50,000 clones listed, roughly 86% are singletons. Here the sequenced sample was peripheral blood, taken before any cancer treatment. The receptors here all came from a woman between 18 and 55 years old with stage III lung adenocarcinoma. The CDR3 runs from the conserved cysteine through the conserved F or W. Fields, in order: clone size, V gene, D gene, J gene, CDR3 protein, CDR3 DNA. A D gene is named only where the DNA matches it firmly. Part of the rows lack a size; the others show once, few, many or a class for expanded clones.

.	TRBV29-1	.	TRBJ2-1	CTRGVGGDNEQFF	TGCACCCGGGGTGTGGGGGGAGACAATGAGCAGTTCTTC
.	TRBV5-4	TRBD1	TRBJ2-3	CASSLDWGQGADTQYF	TGTGCCAGCAGCTTGGATTGGGGACAGGGGGCAGATACGCAGTATTTT
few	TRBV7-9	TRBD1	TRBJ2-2	CASSLRQGSNGELFF	TGTGCCAGCAGCTTGCGACAGGGATCCAACGGGGAGCTGTTTTTT
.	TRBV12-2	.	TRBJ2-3	CASRFPRHDTQYF	TGTGCAAGTCGCTTTCCCCGCCACGATACGCAGTATTTT
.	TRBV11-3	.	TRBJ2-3	CASSLDGQSTDTQYF	TGTGCCAGCAGCTTAGATGGCCAGAGCACAGATACGCAGTATTTT
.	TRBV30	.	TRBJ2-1	CALTRRSKINEQFF	TGTGCCCTCACTCGACGGTCTAAGATCAATGAGCAGTTCTTC
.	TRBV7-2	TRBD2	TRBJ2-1	CASSPGTSGGQDEQFF	TGTGCCAGCAGCCCCGGGACTAGCGGGGGCCAGGATGAGCAGTTCTTC
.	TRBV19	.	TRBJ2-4	CASSPRSRGRENIQYF	TGTGCCAGTAGTCCTAGGAGTCGGGGTAGGGAAAACATTCAGTACTTC
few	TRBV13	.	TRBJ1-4	CASSSPGTQTEKLFF	TGTGCCAGCAGCTCTCCCGGGACGCAGACCGAAAAACTGTTTTTT
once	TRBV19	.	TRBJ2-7	CASSLDTSYEQYF	TGTGCCAGTAGTCTCGACACGAGCTACGAGCAGTACTTC
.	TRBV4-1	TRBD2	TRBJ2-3	CASSQDQGLAGDTQYF	TGCGCCAGCAGCCAAGACCAGGGACTAGCGGGAGATACGCAGTATTTT
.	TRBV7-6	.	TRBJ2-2	CASSFGGNTGELFF	TGTGCCAGCAGCTTCGGAGGGAACACCGGGGAGCTGTTTTTT
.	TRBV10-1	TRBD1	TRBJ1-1	CASSWQGEAEAFF	TGCGCCAGCAGTTGGCAGGGGGAAGCTGAAGCTTTCTTT
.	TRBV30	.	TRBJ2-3	CAWSPPTDTQYF	TGTGCCTGGAGTCCCCCCACAGATACGCAGTATTTT
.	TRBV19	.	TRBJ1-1	CASSVGIENTEAFF	TGTGCCAGTAGTGTAGGGATTGAGAACACTGAAGCTTTCTTT
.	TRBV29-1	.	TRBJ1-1	CSAKNGGPTEAFF	TGCAGCGCCAAAAACGGGGGGCCTACTGAAGCTTTCTTT
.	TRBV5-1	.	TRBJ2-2	CASLPSGAPNTGELFF	TGCGCCAGCTTACCCTCGGGGGCCCCGAACACCGGGGAGCTGTTTTTT
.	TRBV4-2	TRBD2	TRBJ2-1	CASRTRTSGSYNEQFF	TGTGCCAGCAGGACCAGGACTAGCGGTTCCTACAATGAGCAGTTCTTC